This T cell receptor beta chain was documented in a study of control samples from healthy donors and cancer patients. The CDR3 contains 14 residues. The ends were cut back, 0 bases at V and 8 bases at J, with 10 bases in the middle. The germline gives CDR1 KGHSY, CDR2 FQNENV. The data were produced by immunoSEQ multiplex PCR, yet TCRdb's version contains in-frame clones alone and is incomplete. The data show 100,000 to 120,000 clones, about four fifths seen once. V is TRBV16 and J is TRBJ1-4; no firm D call. The source material was blood. This clonotype was sampled from a woman aged 45-60 years in good health. The CDR3 DNA is TGTGCCAGCAGCCAATCAGGGTTCGCCGAAAAACTGTTTTTT. Residues: CASSQSGFAEKLFF. The entire variable domain, with the rest obtained from reference TRBV16 and TRBJ1-4, is as follows: GEEVAQTPKHLVRGEGQKAKLYCAPIKGHSYVFWYQQVLKNEFKFLISFQNENVFDETGMPKERFSAKCLPNSPCSLEIQATKLEDSAVYFCASSQSGFAEKLFFGSGTQLSVL.